The sequence of this TCR beta chain was determined in a study of shared clonotypes between healthy human individuals. Each sample came from a Caucasian adult donor living in Nashville, Tennessee. The V gene's germline CDR1 is SGDLS and CDR2 YYNGEE. The CDR3 length is 14 residues. The germline V and J ends were trimmed by 0 bases and 2 bases, with 8 bases remaining between them. Assay used: immunoSEQ multiplex PCR; TCRdb lists only in-frame clones, some missing. This sample has approximately 1.5 million clones, with approximately 98.5% found just once. This sequence originates from a man aged 30-40 years in good health. Specimen: naive CD4+ T cells sorted from blood. The subset denotes: CD45RA+ positively selected. The rearrangement links TRBV9 to TRBJ1-2; a weak D match, TRBD1 (5 bases). The CDR3 loop reads CASSVAQVNYGYTF. The CDR3 coding sequence is TGTGCCAGCAGCGTAGCACAGGTGAACTATGGCTACACCTTC.